What follows are 8 T cell receptor beta chains derived from one specimen sequenced in a study of identical twins. Each CDR3 protein gets one entry after TCRdb re-called the 5' RACE reads with MiXCR. The repertoire holds 520,000 or so distinct CDR3 sequences, with roughly a fifth as singletons. The data were also submitted as part of a second study, on T cells expressing NK-cell markers.

The source material was CD4+ T cells sorted from blood. The source of these receptors is a woman between 18 and 29 years old in good health.

This clonotype was seen more than once but under ten times. The chain is built from TRBV20-1 and TRBJ1-6, with a possible D match to TRBD1 (6 bases). The germline V gene encodes CDR1 DFQATT and CDR2 SNEGSKA (reference sequence). V was clipped by 3 bases and J by 7 bases, with 13 bases between them. The CDR3 extends over 14 amino acids. CDR3 loop: CSASGQWENSPLHF. Written as DNA, the CDR3 is TGCAGTGCTAGCGGACAGTGGGAGAATTCACCCCTCCACTTT.

This clonotype was picked up a small number of times. This chain connects TRBV10-2 to TRBJ1-2, with TRBD1 matching 10 bases. The J segment lost 13 bases and the V segment lost 10 bases, leaving 15 bases of the junction unmatched. Germline CDR1 WSHSY, CDR2 SAAADI. The CDR3 runs 13 residues. Written as DNA, the CDR3 is TGCGCCACCGTCGGGGACAGGGGAAGGGCGGGCACCTTC. Translating gives CATVGDRGRAGTF.

This clonotype was counted between two and nine times. The V call is TRBV7-9, the J call TRBJ2-7; TRBD2 agrees at 11 bases. Germline V gene data show CDR1 as SEHNR and CDR2 as FQNEAQ (reference sequence). The CDR3 is 17 amino acids. The trim removed 5 bases at V and 3 bases at J, leaving 12 bases unmatched. CDR3 DNA: TGTGCCAGCAGCCTCTTAAAAGGGACTAGCGGACTCTACGAGCAGTACTTC. Its protein product is CASSLLKGTSGLYEQYF.

A few counts support this clonotype. The chain carries TRBV6-2 or TRBV6-3 and TRBJ2-7; D perhaps matches TRBD1 (6 bases). V dropped 8 bases and J dropped 6 bases, with 14 bases sitting between them. This CDR3 is built from 12 residues. The germline V gene encodes CDR1 MNHEY and CDR2 SVGEGT. The CDR3 sequence is CASGTMEGEQYF. CDR3 nucleotides: TGTGCCAGCGGGACAATGGAAGGCGAGCAGTACTTC.

The chain recombines TRBV29-1 with TRBJ1-1; 8 bases line up with TRBD1. In germline, CDR1 is SQVTM, CDR2 ANQGSEA. This CDR3 is built from 13 residues. Trimming at V came to 6 bases and at J to 5 bases, leaving 8 bases not matched to a gene. The CDR3 reads CSVVTGVGTEAFF. The CDR3 DNA is TGCAGCGTAGTGACAGGGGTGGGGACTGAAGCTTTCTTT. Combining the CDR3 with reference TRBV29-1 and TRBJ1-1 gives the whole variable domain SAVISQKPSRDICQRGTSLTIQCQVDSQVTMMFWYRQQPGQSLTLIATANQGSEATYESGFVIDKFPISRPNLTFSTLTVSNMSPEDSSIYLCSVVTGVGTEAFFGQGTRLTVV.

V gene TRBV5-5 combines with J gene TRBJ2-3; 8 bases map to TRBD2. The length of the CDR3 is 16 residues. After removal of 2 bases from V and 4 bases from J, the junction contained 9 bases not matched to a gene. Germline lookup yields CDR1 SGHKS and CDR2 YYEKEE (reference sequence). The CDR3, as DNA: TGTGCCAGCAGCTTTTTCTTCGGGGGGGCAGCAGATACGCAGTATTTT. It specifies CASSFFFGGAADTQYF.

This clonotype appeared a few times. The junction shows a germline mismatch at one end, possibly a read error. The V gene is TRBV6-2 or TRBV6-3, the J gene TRBJ2-4; 7 bases are a match to TRBD2. Germline V gene lookup returns CDR1 MNHEY and CDR2 SVGEGT. The CDR3 consists of 12 residues. DNA of the CDR3: TGTGCCAGCAGTTACTCCACTAGCGCGGTGTTCTTC. The encoded protein is CASSYSTSAVFF.

The V gene is TRBV19, the J gene TRBJ1-1; D is unclear. V lost 6 bases and J lost 1, with 12 bases in between. The CDR3 has 14 residues. Germline V lookup: CDR1 LNHDA, CDR2 SQIVND (reference sequence). CDR3 nucleotide sequence: TGTGCCAGTAGCTTCAGGCTTACGAACACTGAAGCTTTCTTT. Translation gives CASSFRLTNTEAFF.